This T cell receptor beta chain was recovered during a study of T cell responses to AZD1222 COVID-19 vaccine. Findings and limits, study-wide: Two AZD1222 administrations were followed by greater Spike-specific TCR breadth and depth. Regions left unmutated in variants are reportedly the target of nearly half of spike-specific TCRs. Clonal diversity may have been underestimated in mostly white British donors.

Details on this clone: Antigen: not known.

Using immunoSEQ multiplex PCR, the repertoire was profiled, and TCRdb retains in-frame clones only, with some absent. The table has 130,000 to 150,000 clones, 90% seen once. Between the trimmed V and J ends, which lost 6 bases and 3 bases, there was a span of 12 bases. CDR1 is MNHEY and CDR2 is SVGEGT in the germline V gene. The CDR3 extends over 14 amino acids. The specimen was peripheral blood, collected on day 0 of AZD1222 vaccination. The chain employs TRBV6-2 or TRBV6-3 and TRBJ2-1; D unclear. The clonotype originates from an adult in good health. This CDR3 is CASSPWRSYNEQFF. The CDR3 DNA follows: TGTGCCAGCAGCCCGTGGCGGAGCTACAATGAGCAGTTCTTC.